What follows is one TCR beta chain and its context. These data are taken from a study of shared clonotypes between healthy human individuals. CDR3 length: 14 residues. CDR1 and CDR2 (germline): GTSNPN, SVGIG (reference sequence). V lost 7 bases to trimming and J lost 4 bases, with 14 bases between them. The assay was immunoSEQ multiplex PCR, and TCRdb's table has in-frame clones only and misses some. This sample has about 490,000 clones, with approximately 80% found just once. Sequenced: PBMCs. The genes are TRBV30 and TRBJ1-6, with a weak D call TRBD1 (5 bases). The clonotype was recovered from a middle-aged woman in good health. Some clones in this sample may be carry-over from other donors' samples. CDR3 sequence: CASQGLGYNSPLHF. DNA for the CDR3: TGTGCCTCGCAGGGCCTCGGTTATAATTCACCCCTCCACTTT.